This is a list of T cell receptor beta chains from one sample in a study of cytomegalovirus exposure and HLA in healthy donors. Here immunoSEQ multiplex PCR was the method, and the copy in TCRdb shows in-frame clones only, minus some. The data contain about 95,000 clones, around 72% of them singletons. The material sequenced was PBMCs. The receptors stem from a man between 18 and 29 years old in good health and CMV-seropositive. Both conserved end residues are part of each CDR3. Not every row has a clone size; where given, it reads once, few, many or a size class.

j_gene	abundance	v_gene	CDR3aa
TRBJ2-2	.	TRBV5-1	CASSLAATGELFF
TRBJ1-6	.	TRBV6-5	CASSYSFQNNSPLHF
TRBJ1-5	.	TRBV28	CASSPGARQGNQPQHF
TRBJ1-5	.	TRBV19	CASSPTSQPQHF
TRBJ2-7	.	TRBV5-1	CASSLEAGLYEQYF
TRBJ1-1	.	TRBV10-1	CASSETNFNTEAFF
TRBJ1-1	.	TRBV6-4	CASSPSLGGDHTEAFF
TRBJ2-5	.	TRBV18	CASSPRSGGSETQYF
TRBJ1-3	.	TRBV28	CASSFRIPLSHSGNTIYF
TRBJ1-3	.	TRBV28	CASSLGQSGNTIYF
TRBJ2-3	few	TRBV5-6	CASSLRGTQYF
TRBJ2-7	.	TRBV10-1	CASSEFLADGTYEQYF
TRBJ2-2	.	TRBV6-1	CASTSGTANTGELFF
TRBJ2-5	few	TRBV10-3	CAIRPLAGGETQYF
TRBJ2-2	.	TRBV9	CASSPIRRHTGELFF
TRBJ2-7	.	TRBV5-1	CASSLGQVGEQYF
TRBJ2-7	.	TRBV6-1	CASSERPLQSEYF
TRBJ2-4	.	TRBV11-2	CASRAGTGSFQYF
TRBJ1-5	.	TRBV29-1	CSAQSPNQPQHF
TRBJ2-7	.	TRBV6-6	CASSYSRSEQYF
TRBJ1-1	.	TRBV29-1	CSVLGGNTEAFF
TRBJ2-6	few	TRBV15	CATSPSGGSGANVLTF
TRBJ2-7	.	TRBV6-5	CASSYSGTGSSYEQYF
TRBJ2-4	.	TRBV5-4	CASSFYRDRVVF
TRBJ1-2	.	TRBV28	CASSTGQAPANYGYTF
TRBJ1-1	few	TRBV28	CASSSPSGGVNTEAFF
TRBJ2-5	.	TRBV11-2	CASSYLLAGGSETQYF
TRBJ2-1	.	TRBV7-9	CASSRTSGGAGGSYNEQFF
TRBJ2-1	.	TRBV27	CASSLFGANEQFF
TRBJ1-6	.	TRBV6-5	CASSWHTNSPLHF
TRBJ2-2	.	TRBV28	CASSHTGGGGELFF
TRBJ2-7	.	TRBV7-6	CASSLGAEQYF
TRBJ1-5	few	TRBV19	CAKDNSNQPQHF
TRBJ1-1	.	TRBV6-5	CASFRGRNTEAFF
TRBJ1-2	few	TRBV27	CASRRDRSPLYGYTF